Listed below are T cell receptor beta chains from one sample, sequenced in a study of T-cell reconstitution after alpha-beta-depleted transplantation in children. TCRdb reprocessed the PCR reads with MiXCR, giving one entry per CDR3 protein. The sample includes 440,000 or so distinct CDR3 sequences, roughly 44% of them seen just once. The source material was PBMCs, sampled before TCRalphabeta/CD19-depleted stem cell transplant. The receptors originated from a girl aged 2 to 10 with aplastic anemia, due to receive a stem cell transplant. The CDR3 runs from the conserved cysteine through the conserved F or W. The D gene is left open where the match is weak.

CASTSENRAGEQYF,TRBV5-1,TRBJ2-7,-
CASSLRTGEDEQFF,TRBV5-1,TRBJ2-1,TRBD1
CATSDTATVGNEQFF,TRBV24-1,TRBJ2-1,-
CASSPPGRQNYGYTF,TRBV27,TRBJ1-2,-
CSAREFRGNGQPQHF,TRBV20-1,TRBJ1-5,-
CSARGVEGPETQYF,TRBV20-1,TRBJ2-5,-
CASSFSGGTGELFF,TRBV5-1,TRBJ2-2,TRBD2
CASSLSETGNNEQFF,TRBV7-9,TRBJ2-1,TRBD1
CAWSVNTGELFF,TRBV30,TRBJ2-2,-
CASSVTAGGPDTQYF,TRBV9,TRBJ2-3,TRBD2
CASSLAPITNSYNEQFF,TRBV5-5,TRBJ2-1,-
CASSHGTLQGSTEAFF,TRBV7-6,TRBJ1-1,-
CASSIPGGQYEQYF,TRBV19,TRBJ2-7,-
CASRVGRDSGANVLTF,TRBV12-3/TRBV12-4,TRBJ2-6,-
CASSDRGGNTEAFF,TRBV28,TRBJ1-1,-
CSADRSLAGGRNEQFF,TRBV20-1,TRBJ2-1,TRBD2
CASSPRVPSQETQYF,TRBV7-8,TRBJ2-5,-
CASSLMTVLAGASSYEQYF,TRBV5-1,TRBJ2-7,TRBD2
CASSLSETEAFF,TRBV12-3/TRBV12-4,TRBJ1-1,-
CASQIKNSEQYF,TRBV10-2,TRBJ2-7,-
CASSFYRWQETQYF,TRBV7-2,TRBJ2-5,-
CSAAIAGGLSNTQYF,TRBV20-1,TRBJ2-3,TRBD2
CSARSPASGRGEQFF,TRBV20-1,TRBJ2-1,TRBD2
CATSRRRGVEQFF,TRBV15,TRBJ2-1,-
CSARGLLAGGPRDEQFF,TRBV20-1,TRBJ2-1,TRBD2
CASSVAWQAGYDGDTF,TRBV9,TRBJ1-2,-
CSAISGRAIAKYF,TRBV20-1,TRBJ2-4,TRBD2
CASMPQGKNIQYF,TRBV27,TRBJ2-4,-
CASKLREANNEQFF,TRBV10-2,TRBJ2-1,TRBD2
CASSERIRREQYF,TRBV2,TRBJ2-7,-
CASSNRNFEQYF,TRBV5-6,TRBJ2-7,-
CASSQTGLAGVSNTGEMFF,TRBV16,TRBJ2-2,TRBD2
CASSLGANLGTEAFF,TRBV7-8,TRBJ1-1,-
CASSTGRGAARQETQYF,TRBV9,TRBJ2-5,-
CASSALPNHGEAYEQYF,TRBV25-1,TRBJ2-7,-
CASSATEGPDTQYF,TRBV5-6,TRBJ2-3,-
CSVEGAAETQYF,TRBV29-1,TRBJ2-5,-
CAISEPGDEANEKLFF,TRBV10-3,TRBJ1-4,-
CASSRSALDNEQFF,TRBV7-2,TRBJ2-1,-
CASSQRLAGVSYEQYF,TRBV4-1,TRBJ2-7,TRBD2
CSAGARDVRGYTF,TRBV29-1,TRBJ1-2,-
CASSAQGGGQPQHF,TRBV6-1,TRBJ1-5,TRBD1
CAISEREQGGNTIYF,TRBV10-3,TRBJ1-3,-